This is a list of T cell receptor beta chains from one sample in a study of blood T cells in healthy people across ages. Each CDR3 protein is one row after TCRdb ran MiXCR on the 5' RACE reads. The sample lists about 1 million distinct CDR3 sequences; less than 50% were seen once. Sequences were obtained from blood. The receptors stem from a woman aged 60-75 years in good health. Both conserved end residues are trimmed from each CDR3. Fields, in order: J gene, V gene, clone size, CDR3 protein. Clone size is not always given. Where it is, it says once, few, many or a class for expanded clones.

TRBJ2-7	TRBV4-2	few	ASSQDPSRVREQY
TRBJ2-3	TRBV5-1	.	ASSYGDDTDTQY
TRBJ2-3	TRBV20-1	few	SGPPRGSTDTQY
TRBJ2-3	TRBV20-1	.	SASSILGTSVIDTQY
TRBJ2-3	TRBV6-1	.	ASSLLAGGGGGTDTQY
TRBJ2-3	TRBV10-2	.	ASSGAGSAQY
TRBJ2-4	TRBV29-1	few	SVTGQLAKNIQY
TRBJ2-1	TRBV6-6	few	ASRAGPIQF
TRBJ2-5	TRBV20-1	.	SARDMRRQETQY
TRBJ2-1	TRBV27	.	ASNPRVASYEQF